The clone carrying this T cell receptor (beta chain) came up once. This CDR3 is 14 amino acids long. Per the germline V gene, CDR1 is SGHTS and CDR2 is YDEGEE. V lost 7 bases, J lost 0 bases, and 4 bases stayed unmatched. The data are from a study of blood T cell repertoires in COVID-19. Study details: Sites across the United States, Italy and Spain contributed samples from acute and convalescent COVID-19. Sample material is recorded as cDNA or gDNA derived from T cells, B-cell-depleted T cells, or PBMCs.

As handled by the study authors: Quantification of nucleated cells was approximated via reference gene primer amplification. Profiled with immunoSEQ multiplex PCR; TCRdb holds only in-frame clones, not every one. The V and J calls and the clone size are those of that table, but D and trimming were determined from the DNA. The table includes around 41,000 clones, about 90% detected once. The clonotype was recovered from a woman of 80 years or more with active COVID-19. What was sequenced was peripheral blood. This chain connects TRBV5-8 to TRBJ2-1; TRBD1 agrees at 7 bases. CDR3 DNA sequence: TGTGCCAGCTCGACAGGGCACTCCTACAATGAGCAGTTCTTC. Amino acid sequence: CASSTGHSYNEQFF. Combining the CDR3 with reference TRBV5-8 and TRBJ2-1 gives the whole variable domain EAGVTQSPTHLIKTRGQQATLRCSPISGHTSVYWYQQALGLGLQFLLWYDEGEERNRGNFPPRFSGRQFPNYSSELNVNALELEDSALYLCASSTGHSYNEQFFGPGTRLTVL.